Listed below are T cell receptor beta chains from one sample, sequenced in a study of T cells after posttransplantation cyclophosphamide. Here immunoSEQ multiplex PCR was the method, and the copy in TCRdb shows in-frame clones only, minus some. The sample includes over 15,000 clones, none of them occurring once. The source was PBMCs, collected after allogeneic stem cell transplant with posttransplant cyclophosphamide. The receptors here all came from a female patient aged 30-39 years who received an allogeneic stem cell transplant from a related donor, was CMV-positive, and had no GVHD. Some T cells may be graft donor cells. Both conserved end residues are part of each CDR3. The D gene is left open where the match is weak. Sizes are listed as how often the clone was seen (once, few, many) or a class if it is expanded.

CASSLEDRGFQETQYF TGTGCCAGCAGCTTGGAGGACAGGGGGTTCCAAGAGACCCAGTACTTC TRBJ2-5 many TRBV5-6 16 TRBD1
CASSLFGCEKFGGGTYEQYF TGTGCCAGCAGTTTATTCGGGTGTGAGAAGTTCGGGGGGGGAACCTACGAGCAGTACTTC TRBJ2-7 many TRBV28 20 TRBD2
CASSLSGASYEQYF TGTGCCAGCAGCTTGAGCGGGGCCTCCTACGAGCAGTACTTC TRBJ2-7 many TRBV7-2 14 TRBD2
CATSRDFFIAGEIYEQYF TGTGCCACCAGCAGAGACTTTTTTATAGCGGGAGAAATCTACGAGCAGTACTTC TRBJ2-7 many TRBV15 18 TRBD2
CASSIERTGPVSYEQYF TGTGCCAGCAGCATCGAACGGACAGGCCCTGTCTCCTACGAGCAGTACTTC TRBJ2-7 many TRBV7-6 17 TRBD1
CASSPGLSVGTQYF TGTGCCAGCAGCCCGGGACTTTCCGTAGGTACGCAGTATTTT TRBJ2-3 many TRBV11-3 14 .
CAWSGFGQGAIHTGELFF TGTGCCTGGAGCGGTTTCGGACAGGGGGCGATTCACACCGGGGAGCTGTTTTTT TRBJ2-2 many TRBV30 18 TRBD1
CAISTAGTGGAEQFF TGTGCCATCTCAACGGCCGGGACAGGGGGCGCCGAGCAGTTCTTC TRBJ2-1 many TRBV10-3 15 TRBD1
CASSPGVPGGRVLNEQFF TGTGCCAGCAGCCCTGGCGTGCCCGGCGGGAGGGTTCTCAATGAGCAGTTCTTC TRBJ2-1 few TRBV7-3 18 TRBD2
CAWSGGTGKYEQYF TGTGCCTGGAGTGGAGGGACAGGCAAGTACGAGCAGTACTTC TRBJ2-7 many TRBV30 14 TRBD1
CAWRKRGSPYEQYF TGTGCCTGGAGAAAACGAGGGAGCCCCTACGAGCAGTACTTC TRBJ2-7 many TRBV30 14 .
CASGSRGEAFF TGTGCTAGTGGTTCCCGAGGTGAAGCTTTCTTT TRBJ1-1 many TRBV12-5 11 .
CASSFSPSGSYTF TGTGCCAGCAGCTTTTCCCCCTCAGGGAGCTACACCTTC TRBJ1-2 many TRBV7-9 13 .
CSGSRGEDQPQHF TGCAGCGGGAGCCGGGGGGAAGATCAGCCCCAGCATTTT TRBJ1-5 many TRBV29-1 13 .